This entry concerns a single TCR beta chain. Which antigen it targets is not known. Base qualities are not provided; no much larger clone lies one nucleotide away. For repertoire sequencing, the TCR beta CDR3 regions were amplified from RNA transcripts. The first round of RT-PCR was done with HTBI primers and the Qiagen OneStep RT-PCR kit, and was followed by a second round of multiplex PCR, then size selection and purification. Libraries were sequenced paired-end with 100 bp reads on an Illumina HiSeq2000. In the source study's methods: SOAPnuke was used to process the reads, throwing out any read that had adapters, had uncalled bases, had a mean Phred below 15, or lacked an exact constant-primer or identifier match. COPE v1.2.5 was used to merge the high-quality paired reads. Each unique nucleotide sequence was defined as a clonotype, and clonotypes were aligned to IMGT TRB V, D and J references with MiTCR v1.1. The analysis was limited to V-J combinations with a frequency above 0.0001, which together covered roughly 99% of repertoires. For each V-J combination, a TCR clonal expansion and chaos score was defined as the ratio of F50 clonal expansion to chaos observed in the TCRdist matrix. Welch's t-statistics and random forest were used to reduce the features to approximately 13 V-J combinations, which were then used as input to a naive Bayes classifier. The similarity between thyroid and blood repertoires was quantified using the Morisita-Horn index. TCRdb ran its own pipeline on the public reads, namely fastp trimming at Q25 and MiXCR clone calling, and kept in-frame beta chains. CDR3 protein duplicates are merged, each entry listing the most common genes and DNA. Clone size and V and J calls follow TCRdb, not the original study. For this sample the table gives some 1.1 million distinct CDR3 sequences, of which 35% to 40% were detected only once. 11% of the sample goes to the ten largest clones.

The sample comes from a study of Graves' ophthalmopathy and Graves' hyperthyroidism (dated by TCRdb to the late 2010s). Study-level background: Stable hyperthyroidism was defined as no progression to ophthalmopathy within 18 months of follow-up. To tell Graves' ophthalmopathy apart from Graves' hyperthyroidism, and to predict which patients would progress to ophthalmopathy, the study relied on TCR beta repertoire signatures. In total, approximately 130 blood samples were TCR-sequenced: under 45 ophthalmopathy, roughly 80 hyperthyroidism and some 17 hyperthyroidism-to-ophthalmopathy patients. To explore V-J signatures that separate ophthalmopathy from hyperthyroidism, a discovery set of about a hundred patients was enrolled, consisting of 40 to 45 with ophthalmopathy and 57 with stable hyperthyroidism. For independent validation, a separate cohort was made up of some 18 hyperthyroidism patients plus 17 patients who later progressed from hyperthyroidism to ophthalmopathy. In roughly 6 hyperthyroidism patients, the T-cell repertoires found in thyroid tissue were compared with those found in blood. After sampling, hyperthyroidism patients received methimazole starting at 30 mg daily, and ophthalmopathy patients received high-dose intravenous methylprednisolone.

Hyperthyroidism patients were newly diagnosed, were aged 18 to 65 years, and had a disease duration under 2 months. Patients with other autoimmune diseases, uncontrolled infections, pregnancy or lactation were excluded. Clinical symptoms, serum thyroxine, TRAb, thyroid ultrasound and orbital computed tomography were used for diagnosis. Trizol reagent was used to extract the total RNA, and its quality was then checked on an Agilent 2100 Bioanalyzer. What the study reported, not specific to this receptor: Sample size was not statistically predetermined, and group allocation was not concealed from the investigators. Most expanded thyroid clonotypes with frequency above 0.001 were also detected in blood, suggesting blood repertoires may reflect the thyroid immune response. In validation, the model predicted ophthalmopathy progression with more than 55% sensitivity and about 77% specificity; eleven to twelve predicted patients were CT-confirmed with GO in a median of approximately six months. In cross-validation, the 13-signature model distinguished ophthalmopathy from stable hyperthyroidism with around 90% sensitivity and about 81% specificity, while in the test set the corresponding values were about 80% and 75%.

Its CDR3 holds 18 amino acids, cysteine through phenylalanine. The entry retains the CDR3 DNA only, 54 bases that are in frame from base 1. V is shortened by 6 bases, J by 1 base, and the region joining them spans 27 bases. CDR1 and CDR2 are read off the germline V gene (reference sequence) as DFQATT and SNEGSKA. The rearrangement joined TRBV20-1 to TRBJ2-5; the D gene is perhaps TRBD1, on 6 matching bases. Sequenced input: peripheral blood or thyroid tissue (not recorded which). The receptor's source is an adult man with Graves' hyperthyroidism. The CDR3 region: CSADTSGTPSASQETQYF. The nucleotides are TGCAGTGCCGATACCTCAGGGACACCGTCGGCCAGCCAAGAGACCCAGTACTTC.